This paragraph reports one T cell receptor beta chain. The data were obtained in a study of blood T cell repertoires in COVID-19. Overall study: The United States, Italy and Spain provided the acute and convalescent COVID-19 samples. T cells, B-cell-depleted T cells, or PBMCs supplied cDNA or gDNA.

Participant age was roughly 18 to 90 years, and participants resided in roughly 24 US areas. Authors' processing steps: Reference gene primers were amplified, and this amplification served to estimate nucleated cell counts. The protocol was immunoSEQ multiplex PCR, while the TCRdb copy is restricted to in-frame clones and leaves out a portion. The DNA gave D and trimming, while V, J and clone size come from that table. Here the sample spans fewer than 350,000 clones, 90% being singletons. Sequenced sample: PBMCs or T cells enriched from blood (not recorded which). The receptor was derived from a woman aged 18 to 35 with acute COVID-19.

CDR3 loop: CASSQDPQRSTDTQYF. The CDR3 nucleotides are TGTGCCAGCAGCCAAGATCCTCAGAGGTCCACAGATACGCAGTATTTT. This chain uses TRBV3-1 (or the pseudogene TRBV3-2) with TRBJ2-3; D is ambiguous. Deletions cut 0 bases from V and 2 bases from J, with 12 bases between. The CDR3 is 16 amino acids. Germline V CDR1 and CDR2: LGHDT, YNNKEL (reference sequence).